What follows is one T cell receptor (beta chain) and its context. This clone was seen more than once but under ten times. Its cognate antigen has yet to be identified. The sample holds no much larger clone one base away, and base qualities are not on file. The entry originates in a study of cytomegalovirus exposure and HLA in healthy donors (dated by TCRdb to about 2017). The study in broad terms: An earlier analysis of approximately 600 of the donors reported 250 to 300 Gb of sequence data and some 100 million unique TCR beta sequences from about 179 million T cells. Rather than drawing on any new phenotypic data, the later analysis identified candidate immune exposures from TCR beta sequences and the way those sequences occurred across donors. Of the roughly 410 genotyped donors, less than 90% were placed in the genetic ancestry cluster associated with self-reported Caucasian donors. Both class I and class II loci were covered by HLA typing, at four-digit resolution. Because of strong linkage in the cohort, roughly five DR-DQ haplotypes were treated as single units for association and clustering. Roughly 310 gigabases of sequencing data and 70 million to 85 million unique TCR sequences were included in an early release covering several hundred HLA-typed donors. To study patterns of TCR occurrence, a later analysis re-analyzed previously published TCR beta repertoires from 666 donors and added high-resolution HLA genotyping. A later genetic analysis used genome-wide SNP genotypes for about 65% of the roughly 670 donors, treating that subset as a discovery cohort. Every repertoire in the discovery cohort had been generated on one and the same sequencing platform. An earlier analysis of roughly 600 of the donors used high-throughput TCR beta sequencing to judge whether each TCR beta V gene segment behaved as functional or pseudogenic. Along with the approximately 620-subject first cohort, a separate validation cohort of 120 different subjects was used. The number of donors typed differed by locus, with 629-630 for A, B, C, DRB1 and DQB1, around 500 for DQA1, 600 to 610 for DPA1, and approximately 470 for DPB1. Donor age, sex, ethnicity and CMV serostatus were collected together with the repertoire data. The T cell repertoires of several hundred subjects were profiled by immunosequencing and related to cytomegalovirus serostatus. The aim of the study was to test whether cataloging public T cell receptors could identify signatures of past pathogen exposure. The study combined high-throughput TCR immunosequencing, statistical association of individual TCRs with disease status, and machine learning to predict cytomegalovirus infection status. Among about 400 genotyped donors of the cohort, an average of about 220,000 unique TCR beta nucleotide sequences was sequenced per donor, of which about 18% were non-productive. What the authors observed across the whole study: CMV serostatus was the only immune exposure information available for the cohort. Because HLA typing was unavailable for some donors at each locus, only the typed subset was used in association tests. The authors suggested that the approach could potentially be generalized to other disease states and immunological phenotypes. A few of the identified cytomegalovirus-associated TCR beta chains were confirmed in vitro to be specific for cytomegalovirus antigens. Assigning TCR associations to individual alleles was difficult when HLA alleles, especially DR and DQ, strongly co-occurred. A further reported finding was that TCR beta sequences accurately predicted the HLA-A and HLA-B alleles for most subjects in the first cohort. Because counts were too low, about 15 rarely observed V segments, including chromosome 9 orphons, were left out of the earlier analysis of a few hundred of the donors. In a later analysis, most CMV-associated TCR beta chains were found to appear HLA-restricted, with HLA associations seemingly driven largely by CMV exposure. An association between a missense DCLRE1C variant and V-gene and J-gene trimming of TCR beta chains was found in a later genetic analysis and replicated in an independent cohort. Linkage disequilibrium might explain the correlated functional status among segregating V segments, but an unknown experimental factor could not be excluded. In this cohort, only TCR beta chains were sequenced, and detectable features were limited by the absence of alpha or paired-chain data. Roughly uniform sequencing depth across donors was assumed in presence/absence analyses, although this assumption may not hold. The sequencing pipeline was judged likely to have produced a cluster of highly shared sequence variants as a technical artifact. Broadly in line with IMGT annotations, most TCR beta V segments showed up in productive rearrangements about 87% or about 30% of the time in an earlier analysis of 587 of the donors. Compared with equally common non-associated chains, HLA-associated TCR beta chains in a later analysis were more clonally expanded and had lower generation probabilities. A total of 150 to 200 TCR beta chains were listed by the study as associated with cytomegalovirus. In a later analysis, about 17,000 TCR beta sequences were associated with specific HLA alleles at a false discovery rate of 0.05. A later genetic analysis reported fewer N-insertions in productive TCRs among donors in an Asian-associated ancestry cluster than the roughly 700-donor mean. In both the original and validation cohorts, the classifier was reported to diagnose cytomegalovirus status with high specificity and sensitivity. Because the 87-base-pair reads could not distinguish some IMGT-functional V segments, including TRBV6-2 and TRBV6-3, those segments were excluded. According to a later analysis, parvovirus B19, influenza, CMV and Epstein-Barr virus appeared linked to several top co-occurrence clusters. According to a later analysis, TCR association rates differed among HLA loci, with DRB1 alleles showing the most associated TCRs and HLA-C alleles showing the fewest. While some public TCRs were present in many individuals, most TCR sequences turned up only very rarely across donors.

Per the germline V gene, ENHRY is the CDR1 and SYGVKD is the CDR2. The cysteine opens and the phenylalanine closes a CDR3 of 14 amino acids. Only CDR3 DNA remains: 42 bases, in frame from the first base. Cut back by 0 bases and 5 bases, the V and J ends lie 10 bases apart. The cohort was made up of roughly 670 healthy bone marrow donors. Cohort members were all nominally healthy when sampled, although unrecorded immune exposures were likely present. The donor was CMV seropositive and belonged to the group of 250 to 300 seropositive cohort members. Every donor gave a peripheral blood sample, and the peripheral blood mononuclear cells from that sample were used for TCR beta sequencing. Genomic DNA extraction from the blood cell samples was performed with the Qiagen DNeasy Blood Extraction Kit. The protocol used for the library was the immunoSEQ multiplex PCR assay. A mixture of 60 forward primers for TCR Vbeta segments and 13 reverse primers for TCR Jbeta segments was used in the multiplex PCR. The CDR3 region of rearranged TCR beta genes was amplified from genomic DNA with a multiplex PCR assay. The Illumina HiSeq System was used to sequence the amplified TCR beta libraries as 87-base-pair reads. Processing in the source paper ran as follows. In a later analysis, roughly 80 million unique TCR beta chains were counted across the roughly 670 repertoires, and around 10 million of these chains were shared by at least two donors. Raw reads were error-corrected and collapsed into unique sequences by a nearest-neighbor algorithm in which closely related sequences were merged to remove PCR and sequencing errors. To assign V, D and J gene segments, CDR3 sequences were aligned to IMGT reference sequences. For a sequence to be retained, at least a six-nucleotide match to both a V gene segment and a J gene segment was required. A rearrangement was called productive if the CDR3 had no stop codons and remained in frame with V and J, and every other rearrangement was called non-productive. Following IMGT convention, CDR3 was defined as the stretch from the second conserved V-encoded cysteine up to the conserved J-encoded phenylalanine. The earlier analysis of 500 to 600 of the donors excluded sequences that lacked an unambiguous match to a single V gene segment. An earlier analysis of almost 600 of the donors classified V segments as functional when productive rearrangements were above 56.7% and as segregating when the standard deviation between donors was above 5%. A statistical classification framework was built to diagnose cytomegalovirus status from the catalog of TCR beta chain sequences. V and J gene assignment, in a later analysis, came from comparing TCR nucleotide sequences with IMGT/GENE-DB human TR gene sequences. A later analysis assigned CDR3 sequences and most-parsimonious VDJ recombination scenarios with the TCRdist pipeline. In a later analysis, every TCR beta chain was defined by the combination of its CDR3 amino acid sequence and its V-gene family, and reads without a unique V-gene family were dropped. A later analysis removed over 500 highly shared, low-generation-probability nucleotide sequences to deal with suspected cross-contamination and a sequencing artifact. A later analysis calculated a clonal expansion index for each public chain from normalized within-repertoire ranks of inferred template counts. In a later analysis, generation probabilities were computed using a VDJ recombination model fitted to out-of-frame rearrangements, and the results were checked against IGoR. A later analysis scored TCR-TCR, TCR-HLA and TCR-CMV co-occurrence with hypergeometric tests, applying a repertoire-size bias correction to TCR pairs. To estimate false discovery rates, a later analysis permuted the HLA or CMV assignments 20 times. In a later analysis, co-occurring TCRs were grouped using DBSCAN, with TCRdist sequence similarity added in when clustering inside HLA-allele-positive subsets. For co-occurrence clustering, repertoires with fewer than 30,000 or more than 120,000 public chains were excluded, along with four to six repertoires with anomalous nucleotide sharing. TCRdb's version of the immuneACCESS table is confined to in-frame rearrangements and falls short of the full clone set. An unresolved V gene accounts for under half of the shortfall where checked; the remainder is of unknown origin. V and J calls and clone size are given by that table; D and trimming were obtained from the DNA. In all, the sample holds under 200,000 clones, and approximately 75% of those were seen once. The top ten hold 2.2% of the sample.

This sequence was found in a man between 50 and 59 years old in good health and CMV-seropositive. Sequences were obtained from PBMCs. The sequence joins TRBV10-3 to TRBJ1-2, with the D gene too uncertain to name. The sequence in DNA is TGTGCCATCAGTGAGTCATCCGGGTCATATGGCTACACCTTC. This sequence encodes CAISESSGSYGYTF.